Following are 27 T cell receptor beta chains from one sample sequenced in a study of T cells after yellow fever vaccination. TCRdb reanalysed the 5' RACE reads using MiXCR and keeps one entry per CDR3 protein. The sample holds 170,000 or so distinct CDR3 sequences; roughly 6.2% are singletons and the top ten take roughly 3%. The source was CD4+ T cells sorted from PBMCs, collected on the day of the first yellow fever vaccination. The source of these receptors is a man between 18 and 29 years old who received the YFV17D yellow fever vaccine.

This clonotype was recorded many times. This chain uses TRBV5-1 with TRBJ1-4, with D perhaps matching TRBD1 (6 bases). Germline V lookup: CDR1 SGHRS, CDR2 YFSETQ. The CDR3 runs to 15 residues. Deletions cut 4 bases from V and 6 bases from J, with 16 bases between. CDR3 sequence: CASSTQGWPDEKLFF. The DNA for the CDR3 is TGCGCCAGCAGCACGCAGGGGTGGCCGGATGAAAAACTGTTTTTT.

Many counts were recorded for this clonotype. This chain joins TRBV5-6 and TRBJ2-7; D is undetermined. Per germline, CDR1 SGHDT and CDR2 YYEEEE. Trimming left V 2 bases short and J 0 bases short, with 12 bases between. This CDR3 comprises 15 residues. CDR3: CASSFFRALSYEQYF. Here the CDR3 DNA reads TGTGCCAGCAGCTTCTTCCGGGCCCTCTCCTACGAGCAGTACTTC. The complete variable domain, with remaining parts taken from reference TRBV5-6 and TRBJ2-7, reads DAGVTQSPTHLIKTRGQQVTLRCSPKSGHDTVSWYQQALGQGPQFIFQYYEEEERQRGNFPDRFSGHQFPNYSSELNVNALLLGDSALYLCASSFFRALSYEQYFGPGTRLTVT.

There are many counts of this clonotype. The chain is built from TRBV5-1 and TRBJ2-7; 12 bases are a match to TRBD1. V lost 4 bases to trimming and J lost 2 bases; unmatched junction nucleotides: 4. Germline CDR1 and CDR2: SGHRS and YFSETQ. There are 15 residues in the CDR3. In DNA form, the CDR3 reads TGCGCCAGCAGCGGGACAGGGGGCCCTGCCTACGAGCAGTACTTC. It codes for CASSGTGGPAYEQYF.

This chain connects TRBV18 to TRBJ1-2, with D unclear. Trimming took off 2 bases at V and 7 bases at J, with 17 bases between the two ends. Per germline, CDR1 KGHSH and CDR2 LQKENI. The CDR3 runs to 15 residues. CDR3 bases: TGTGCCAGCTCACCAACGGACGGGCCAATAGGTGGCTACACCTTC. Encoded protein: CASSPTDGPIGGYTF.

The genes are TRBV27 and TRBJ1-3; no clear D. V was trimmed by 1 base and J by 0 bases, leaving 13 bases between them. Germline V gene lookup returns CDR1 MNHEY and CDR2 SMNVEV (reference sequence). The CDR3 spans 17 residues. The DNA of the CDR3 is TGTGCCAGCAGTTTATACGCGACACCCCACTCTGGAAACACCATATATTTT. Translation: CASSLYATPHSGNTIYF.

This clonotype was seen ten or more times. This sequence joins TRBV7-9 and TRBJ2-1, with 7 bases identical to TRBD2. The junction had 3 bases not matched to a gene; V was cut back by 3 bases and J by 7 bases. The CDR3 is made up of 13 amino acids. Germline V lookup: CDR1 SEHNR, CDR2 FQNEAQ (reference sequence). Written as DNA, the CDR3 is TGTGCCAGCAGCTTGGGGGGGGTTAATGAGCAGTTCTTC. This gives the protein CASSLGGVNEQFF.

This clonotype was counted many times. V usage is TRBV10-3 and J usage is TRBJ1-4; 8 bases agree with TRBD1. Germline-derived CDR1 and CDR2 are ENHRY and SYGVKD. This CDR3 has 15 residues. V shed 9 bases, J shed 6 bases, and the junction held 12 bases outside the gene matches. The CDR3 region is CAIADREDVYEKLFF. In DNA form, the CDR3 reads TGTGCCATTGCGGACAGGGAAGACGTGTATGAAAAACTGTTTTTT.

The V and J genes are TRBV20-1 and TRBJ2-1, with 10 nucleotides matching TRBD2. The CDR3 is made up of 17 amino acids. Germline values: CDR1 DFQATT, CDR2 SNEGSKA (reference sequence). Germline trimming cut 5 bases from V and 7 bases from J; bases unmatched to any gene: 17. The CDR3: CSAQLPASGGLYNEQFF. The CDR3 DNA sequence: TGCAGTGCTCAACTTCCGGCTAGCGGGGGCCTATATAATGAGCAGTTCTTC.

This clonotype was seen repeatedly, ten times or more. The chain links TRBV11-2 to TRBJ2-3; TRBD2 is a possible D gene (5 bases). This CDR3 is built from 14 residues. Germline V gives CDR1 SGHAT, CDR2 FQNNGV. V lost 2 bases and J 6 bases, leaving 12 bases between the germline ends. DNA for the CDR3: TGTGCCAGCAGCTTACCTAGCCTGGGGGATACGCAGTATTTT. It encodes CASSLPSLGDTQYF.

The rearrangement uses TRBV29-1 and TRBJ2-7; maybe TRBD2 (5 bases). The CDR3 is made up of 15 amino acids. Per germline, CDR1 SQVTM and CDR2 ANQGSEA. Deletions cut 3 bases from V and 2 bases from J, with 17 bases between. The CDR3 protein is CSVDNGPRGTYEQYF. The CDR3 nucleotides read TGCAGCGTTGACAATGGGCCTCGGGGAACCTACGAGCAGTACTTC.

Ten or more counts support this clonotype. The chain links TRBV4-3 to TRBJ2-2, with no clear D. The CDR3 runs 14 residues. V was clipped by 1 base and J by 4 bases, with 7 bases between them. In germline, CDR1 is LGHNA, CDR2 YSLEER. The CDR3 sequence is CASSQAPSTGELFF. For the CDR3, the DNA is TGCGCCAGCAGCCAAGCACCAAGCACCGGGGAGCTGTTTTTT.

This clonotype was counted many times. CDR3 residues: CASSQGSGGHQETQYF. CDR3 DNA sequence: TGCGCCAGCAGCCAAGGTAGCGGGGGTCACCAAGAGACCCAGTACTTC. The rearrangement links TRBV4-3 to TRBJ2-5; TRBD2 aligns across 9 bases. Germline values: CDR1 LGHNA, CDR2 YSLEER. V lost 1 base, J lost 0 bases, and 3 bases stayed unmatched. CDR3 length equals 16 residues.

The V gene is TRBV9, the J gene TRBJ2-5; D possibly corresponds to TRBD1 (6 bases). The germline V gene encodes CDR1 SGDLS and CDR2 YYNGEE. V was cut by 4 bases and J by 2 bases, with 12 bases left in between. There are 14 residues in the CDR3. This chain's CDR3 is CASSLLGAQETQYF. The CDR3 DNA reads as TGTGCCAGCAGCCTTCTGGGGGCACAAGAGACCCAGTACTTC.

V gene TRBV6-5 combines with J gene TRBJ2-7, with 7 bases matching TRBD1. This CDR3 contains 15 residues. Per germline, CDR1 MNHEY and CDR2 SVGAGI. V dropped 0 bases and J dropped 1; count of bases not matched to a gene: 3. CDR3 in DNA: TGTGCCAGCAGTTACTCTAAACAGGGGTCCTACGAGCAGTACTTC. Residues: CASSYSKQGSYEQYF.

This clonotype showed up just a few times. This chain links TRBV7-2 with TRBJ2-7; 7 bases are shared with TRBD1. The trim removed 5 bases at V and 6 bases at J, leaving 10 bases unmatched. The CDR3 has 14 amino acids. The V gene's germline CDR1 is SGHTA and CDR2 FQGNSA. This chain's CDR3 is CASSARQGFSEQYF. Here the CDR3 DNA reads TGTGCCAGCAGCGCCAGACAGGGATTCAGCGAGCAGTACTTC.

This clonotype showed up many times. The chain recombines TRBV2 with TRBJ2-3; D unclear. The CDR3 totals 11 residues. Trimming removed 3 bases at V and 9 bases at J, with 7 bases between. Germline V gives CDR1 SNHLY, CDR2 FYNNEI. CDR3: CASSDSWTQYF. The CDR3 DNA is TGTGCCAGCAGTGATTCCTGGACGCAGTATTTT.

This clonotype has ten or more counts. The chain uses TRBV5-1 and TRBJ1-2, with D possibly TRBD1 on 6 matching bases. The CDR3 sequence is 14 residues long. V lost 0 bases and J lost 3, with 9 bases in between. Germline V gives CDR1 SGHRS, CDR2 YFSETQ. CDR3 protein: CASSLERGDYGYTF. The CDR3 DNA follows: TGCGCCAGCAGCTTGGAGAGGGGGGACTATGGCTACACCTTC.

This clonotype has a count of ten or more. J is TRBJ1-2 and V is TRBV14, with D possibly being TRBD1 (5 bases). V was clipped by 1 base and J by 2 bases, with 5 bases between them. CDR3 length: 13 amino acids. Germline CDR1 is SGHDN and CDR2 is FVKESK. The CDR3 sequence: CASSQGGNYGYTF. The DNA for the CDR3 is TGTGCCAGCAGCCAAGGGGGCAACTATGGCTACACCTTC.

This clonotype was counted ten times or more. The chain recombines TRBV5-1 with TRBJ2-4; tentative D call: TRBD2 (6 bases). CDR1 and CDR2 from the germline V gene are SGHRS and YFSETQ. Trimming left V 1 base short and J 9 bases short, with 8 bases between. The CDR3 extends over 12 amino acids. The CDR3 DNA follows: TGCGCCAGCAGCTTGCAGGGAGGCATTCAGTACTTC. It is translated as CASSLQGGIQYF.

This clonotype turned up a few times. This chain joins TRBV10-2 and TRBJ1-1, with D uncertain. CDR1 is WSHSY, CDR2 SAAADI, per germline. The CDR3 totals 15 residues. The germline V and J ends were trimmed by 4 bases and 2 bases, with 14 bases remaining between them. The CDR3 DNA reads TGCGCCAGCAGTGGATTTCTCCGGGGAAACACTGAAGCTTTCTTT. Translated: CASSGFLRGNTEAFF.

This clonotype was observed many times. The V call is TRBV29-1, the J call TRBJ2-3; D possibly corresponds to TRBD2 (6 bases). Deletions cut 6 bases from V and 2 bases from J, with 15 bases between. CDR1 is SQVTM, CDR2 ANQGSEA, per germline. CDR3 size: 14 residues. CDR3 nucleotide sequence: TGCAGCGTGCTACCGGGACTTATCACAGATACGCAGTATTTT. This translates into CSVLPGLITDTQYF.

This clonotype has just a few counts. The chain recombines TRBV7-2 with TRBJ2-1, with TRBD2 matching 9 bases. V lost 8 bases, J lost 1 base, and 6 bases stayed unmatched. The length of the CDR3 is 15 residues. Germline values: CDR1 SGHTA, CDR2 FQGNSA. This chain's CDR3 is CASSALAGSYNEQFF. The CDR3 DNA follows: TGTGCCAGCTCCGCTCTAGCGGGATCCTACAATGAGCAGTTCTTC. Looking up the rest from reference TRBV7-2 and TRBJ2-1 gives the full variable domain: GAGVSQSPSNKVTEKGKDVELRCDPISGHTALYWYRQSLGQGLEFLIYFQGNSAPDKSGLPSDRFSAERTGGSVSTLTIQRTQQEDSAVYLCASSALAGSYNEQFFGPGTRLTVL.

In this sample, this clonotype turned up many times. This chain's CDR3 is CSARDPAGESDTQYF. As DNA, the CDR3 is TGCAGTGCTAGAGATCCGGCGGGGGAATCAGATACGCAGTATTTT. V and J are TRBV20-1 and TRBJ2-3; TRBD2 agrees at 7 bases. Trimming cost V 0 bases and J 4 bases; bases outside gene matches: 7. Germline assignment: CDR1 DFQATT and CDR2 SNEGSKA (reference sequence). The CDR3 sequence is 15 residues long.

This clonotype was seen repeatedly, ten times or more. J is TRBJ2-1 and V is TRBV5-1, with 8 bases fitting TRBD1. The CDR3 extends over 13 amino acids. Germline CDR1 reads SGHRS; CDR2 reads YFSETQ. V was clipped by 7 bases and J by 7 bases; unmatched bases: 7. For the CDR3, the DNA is TGCGCCAGCTCCTCGGACAGGGCGAATGAGCAGTTCTTC. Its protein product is CASSSDRANEQFF.

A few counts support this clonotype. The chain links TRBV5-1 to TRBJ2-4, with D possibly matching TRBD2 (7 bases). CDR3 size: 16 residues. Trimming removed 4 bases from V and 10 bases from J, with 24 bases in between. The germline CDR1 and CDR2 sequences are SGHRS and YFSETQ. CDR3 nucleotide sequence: TGCGCCAGCAGCCCCCACTCCGGGGGCGGGGGAGGGATTCAGTACTTC. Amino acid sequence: CASSPHSGGGGGIQYF.

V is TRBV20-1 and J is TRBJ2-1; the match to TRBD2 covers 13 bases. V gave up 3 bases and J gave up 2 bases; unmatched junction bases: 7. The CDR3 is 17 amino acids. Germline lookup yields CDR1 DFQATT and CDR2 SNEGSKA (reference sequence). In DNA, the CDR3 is TGCAGTGCTAGTCGACTAGCGGGGGGTGCTACCTACAATGAGCAGTTCTTC. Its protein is CSASRLAGGATYNEQFF.

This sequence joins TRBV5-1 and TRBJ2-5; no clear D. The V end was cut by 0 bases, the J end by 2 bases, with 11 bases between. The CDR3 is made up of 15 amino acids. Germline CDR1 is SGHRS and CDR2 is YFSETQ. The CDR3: CASSLGSSGQETQYF. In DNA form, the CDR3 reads TGCGCCAGCAGCTTGGGTTCGTCGGGTCAAGAGACCCAGTACTTC.